These 22 T cell receptor beta chains originate from one sample sequenced in a study of shared clonotypes between healthy human individuals (TCRdb year 2020). Libraries were constructed by the immunoSEQ multiplex PCR assay. TCRdb stores this immuneACCESS table with in-frame sequences only. Part of the clones is absent; in the studies checked, under half of the shortfall reflects unresolved V genes, and no reason is known for the rest. In this sample the table shows roughly 490,000 clones, about 82% of which occur a single time. In total, the top ten clones hold 10% to 15% of the sample. Sequenced sample: PBMCs. Receptors originate from a woman aged 40 to 55 in good health. Some clones in this sample may be carry-over from other donors' samples.

The V gene is TRBV19, the J gene TRBJ2-7; no reliable D call. Germline V gives CDR1 LNHDA, CDR2 SQIVND (reference sequence). Trimming took 9 bases from V and 3 from J, leaving 9 bases between them. The CDR3 runs 11 residues. DNA for the CDR3: TGTGCCAGAGGGAATGACTACGAGCAGTACTTC. Translation: CARGNDYEQYF.

This chain links TRBV9 with TRBJ1-4, with D unclear. V lost 2 bases, J lost 5 bases, and 10 bases lay in between. This CDR3 has 14 amino acids. Germline V gene sequence: CDR1 SGDLS, CDR2 YYNGEE. Written as DNA, the CDR3 is TGTGCCAGCAGCGTTCCGGGAGAAAATGAAAAACTGTTTTTT. It yields the protein CASSVPGENEKLFF.

Of note for this clone: The same CDR3 is also encoded by other DNA sequences in this sample. The CDR3 spells CASSQGGGRSYEQYF. The CDR3 DNA sequence: TGCGCCAGCAGCCAAGGGGGAGGCAGATCCTACGAGCAGTACTTC. The rearrangement joins TRBV4-1 to TRBJ2-7; the D gene is possibly TRBD2 (6 bases). Trimming pared 1 base from V and 1 base from J, leaving 11 bases between. Looked up from germline, CDR1 is MGHRA and CDR2 is YSYEKL. This CDR3 is built from 15 residues.

This clone appeared once. The chain joins TRBV6-6 to TRBJ1-5; D is perhaps TRBD1 (5 bases). CDR3 length: 13 residues. The germline V gene encodes CDR1 MNHNY and CDR2 SVGAGI (reference sequence). The ends were cut back, 5 bases at V and 7 bases at J, with 12 bases in the middle. DNA for the CDR3: TGTGCCAGCAGTAAGGGGATACGGCAGCCCCAGCATTTT. Protein sequence: CASSKGIRQPQHF.

This clone appeared many times. The chain links TRBV4-1 to TRBJ2-5; possibly TRBD2 for D (5 bases). Germline-derived CDR1 and CDR2 are MGHRA and YSYEKL. The CDR3 contains 14 residues. Trimming stripped 1 base from V and 5 bases from J, with 11 bases between. The CDR3 DNA sequence: TGCGCCAGCAGCCAAGTTGAGGGCTTGGAGACCCAGTACTTC. Encoded protein: CASSQVEGLETQYF.

This chain uses TRBV13 with TRBJ1-3; D ambiguous. The CDR3 is 14 amino acids. CDR1 and CDR2 (germline): PRHDT, FYEKMQ (reference sequence). V gave up 0 bases and J gave up 4 bases, with 7 bases separating them. CDR3 in DNA: TGTGCCAGCAGCTTAGGCGCGGGAGGAAACACCATATATTTT. It yields the protein CASSLGAGGNTIYF.

The chain is built from TRBV7-2 and TRBJ2-1; TRBD2 agrees at 7 bases. Trimming cost V 5 bases and J 12 bases; bases outside gene matches: 10. The CDR3 runs 13 residues. Germline assignment: CDR1 SGHTA and CDR2 FQGNSA. CDR3 sequence: CASSPMTSWRQFF. The DNA of the CDR3 is TGTGCCAGCAGCCCCATGACTAGCTGGCGGCAGTTCTTC.

This clone showed up just a few times. A single base is all that separates this from a far larger clone, so a read error is likely. This chain links TRBV18 with TRBJ2-4; D perhaps matches TRBD2 (6 bases). The end of the DNA aligns better with TRBJ2-1, so the J call may be wrong. CDR1 is KGHSH and CDR2 is LQKENI in the germline V gene. The CDR3 spans 16 residues. In DNA form, the CDR3 reads TGTGCCAGCCGGACCGGGGGAGCGGAATCCTACAATGAGCAGTTCTTC. Its translation: CASRTGGAESYNEQFF.

This clone occurred once. Other DNA sequences within the sample encode an identical CDR3. V and J are TRBV28 and TRBJ1-2; D is possibly TRBD1 (5 bases). Germline-derived CDR1 and CDR2 are MDHEN and SYDVKM. CDR3 size: 13 residues. Trimming took off 2 bases at V and 4 bases at J, with 8 bases between the two ends. The CDR3 here is CASSLGGTYGYTF. CDR3 DNA: TGTGCCAGCAGTTTAGGAGGGACCTATGGCTACACCTTC.

V usage is TRBV14 and J usage is TRBJ1-2; 10 bases line up with TRBD1. The germline gives CDR1 SGHDN, CDR2 FVKESK. Losses at the gene ends were 4 bases for V and 8 bases for J; bases not matched to a gene: 10. The CDR3 consists of 15 residues. The CDR3 region is CASSRPGTGVRGYTF. The CDR3 nucleotides read TGTGCCAGCAGCCGTCCCGGGACAGGGGTGAGGGGCTACACCTTC.

This sequence joins TRBV27 and TRBJ2-2, with no clear D. The CDR3 consists of 12 residues. Germline CDR1 and CDR2: MNHEY and SMNVEV (reference sequence). The ends were cut back, 4 bases at V and 6 bases at J, with 6 bases in the middle. This CDR3 is CASSYAAGELFF. CDR3 DNA: TGTGCCAGCAGTTATGCGGCCGGGGAGCTGTTTTTT.

Here the CDR3 reads CACRQHVNYGYTF. The CDR3 nucleotides are TGTGCCTGTAGACAGCACGTTAACTATGGCTACACCTTC. The gene calls are TRBV30 and TRBJ1-2; a weak D match, TRBD1 (5 bases). The germline V gene has CDR1 GTSNPN and CDR2 SVGIG (reference sequence). Trimming left V 6 bases short and J 1 base short, with 12 bases between. The CDR3 runs 13 residues.

The chain has TRBV28 and TRBJ1-2; TRBD1 aligns across 7 bases. Germline V lookup: CDR1 MDHEN, CDR2 SYDVKM. The CDR3 extends over 16 amino acids. The V and J ends lost 7 bases and 4 bases, in that order; junction bases with no gene match: 15. The CDR3, as DNA: TGTGCCAGCACCACGTCCCGGGGGACAGCAATCTATGGCTACACCTTC. Translation: CASTTSRGTAIYGYTF.

The chain employs TRBV11-1 and TRBJ2-1; D unclear. CDR1 is SGHAT and CDR2 is FQDESV in the germline V gene (reference sequence). This CDR3 is 16 amino acids long. The V and J ends lost 0 bases and 0 bases respectively, with 9 bases between them. In nucleotides, the CDR3 is TGTGCCAGCAGCTTAGCGACGACAAACTCCTACAATGAGCAGTTCTTC. Translating it yields CASSLATTNSYNEQFF.

This clone appeared many times. The chain couples TRBV27 to TRBJ2-4, with TRBD1 matching over 7 bases. The germline V gene encodes CDR1 MNHEY and CDR2 SMNVEV (reference sequence). The CDR3 totals 17 residues. Trimming took 5 bases from V and 3 from J; bases not matched to a gene: 13. CDR3 coding DNA: TGTGCCAGCAGTCCCCTCCTACAGGGGTTGGACAAAAACATTCAGTACTTC. It yields the protein CASSPLLQGLDKNIQYF.

The rearrangement uses TRBV18 and TRBJ2-7; a possible D gene is TRBD2 (6 bases). The CDR3 has 14 residues. Trimming took 8 bases from V and 7 from J, leaving 21 bases between them. CDR1 and CDR2 from the germline V gene are KGHSH and LQKENI. Here the CDR3 DNA reads TGTGCCAGCGCCGGGACTCCCACTTTAGGTGAGCAGTACTTC. Its translation is CASAGTPTLGEQYF.

The genes are TRBV5-1 and TRBJ2-3; possibly TRBD2 for D (6 bases). This CDR3 region has 16 residues. V lost 0 bases, J lost 0 bases, and 11 bases lay in between. The germline V gene has CDR1 SGHRS and CDR2 YFSETQ. CDR3 loop: CASSLEDYRSTDTQYF. CDR3 sequence (DNA): TGCGCCAGCAGCTTGGAGGACTACAGAAGCACAGATACGCAGTATTTT. Filled out from reference TRBV5-1 and TRBJ2-3, the complete variable domain reads KAGVTQTPRYLIKTRGQQVTLSCSPISGHRSVSWYQQTPGQGLQFLFEYFSETQRNKGNFPGRFSGRQFSNSRSEMNVSTLELGDSALYLCASSLEDYRSTDTQYFGPGTRLTVL.

The J gene is TRBJ2-7, the V gene TRBV19; no definite D call. The CDR3 spans 15 residues. The V end lost 3 bases, the J end lost 0 bases, and 12 bases lay between the germline ends. Germline CDR1 LNHDA, CDR2 SQIVND (reference sequence). CDR3 sequence: CASSMSSLYSYEQYF. The DNA for the CDR3 is TGTGCCAGTAGTATGTCCAGTCTCTACTCCTACGAGCAGTACTTC. The entire variable domain, with the rest obtained from reference TRBV19 and TRBJ2-7, is as follows: DGGITQSPKYLFRKEGQNVTLSCEQNLNHDAMYWYRQDPGQGLRLIYYSQIVNDFQKGDIAEGYSVSREKKESFPLTVTSAQKNPTAFYLCASSMSSLYSYEQYFGPGTRLTVT.

CDR3: CATHGRSNTEAFF. The DNA for the CDR3 is TGTGCCACCCATGGGCGGTCCAACACTGAAGCTTTCTTT. The chain employs TRBV10-3 and TRBJ1-1; D remains ambiguous. V lost 10 bases and J 2 bases, leaving 14 bases between the germline ends. Germline V lookup: CDR1 ENHRY, CDR2 SYGVKD. This CDR3 region has 13 residues.

The genes are TRBV7-3 and TRBJ2-1, with 7 positions matching TRBD1. This CDR3 spans 13 amino acids. With V trimmed by 5 bases and J by 11 bases, 9 bases remained unmatched. CDR1 is SGHTA, CDR2 FQGTGA, per germline. The CDR3 nucleotides are TGTGCCAGCAGCCCTGGGGACAGACGGAAGCAGTTCTTC. It yields the protein CASSPGDRRKQFF.

The chain carries TRBV18 and TRBJ1-2; possible D gene TRBD1, 6 bases. V was trimmed by 2 bases and J by 0 bases, leaving 16 bases between them. The germline CDR1 and CDR2 sequences are KGHSH and LQKENI. This CDR3 has 17 amino acids. DNA for the CDR3: TGTGCCAGCTCACCAACAGGGCTATCGTCAACTAACTATGGCTACACCTTC. Amino acids: CASSPTGLSSTNYGYTF. Based on the CDR3 plus reference TRBV18 and TRBJ1-2, the full variable domain is NAGVMQNPRHLVRRRGQEARLRCSPMKGHSHVYWYRQLPEEGLKFMVYLQKENIIDESGMPKERFSAEFPKEGPSILRIQQVVRGDSAAYFCASSPTGLSSTNYGYTFGSGTRLTVV.

The chain recombines TRBV10-2 with TRBJ2-1; unclear D gene. Germline CDR1 is WSHSY and CDR2 is SAAADI. Between the trimmed V and J ends, which lost 3 bases and 5 bases, there was a span of 11 bases. The CDR3 is 14 residues long. CDR3 DNA: TGCGCCAGCAGTGATAGAGGCCCAAACAATGAGCAGTTCTTC. Protein: CASSDRGPNNEQFF.